This TCR beta chain appears in the sequencing data of a study of control samples from healthy donors and cancer patients. Method: immunoSEQ multiplex PCR; TCRdb's copy keeps in-frame clones and lacks some. The profile shows 50,000 to 55,000 clones, around 90% of them singletons. CDR3 length: 11 residues. Germline V gives CDR1 LGHDT, CDR2 YNNKEL (reference sequence). V lost 6 bases and J 1 base, leaving 3 bases between the germline ends. The sample taken for sequencing was PBMCs. This TCR derives from a man in his fifties or sixties with head and neck cancer. The chain recombines TRBV3-1 (or the pseudogene TRBV3-2) with TRBJ1-1; no clear D gene. CDR3 nucleotides: TGTGCCAGCAGTAAGAACACTGAAGCTTTCTTT. Translated: CASSKNTEAFF.